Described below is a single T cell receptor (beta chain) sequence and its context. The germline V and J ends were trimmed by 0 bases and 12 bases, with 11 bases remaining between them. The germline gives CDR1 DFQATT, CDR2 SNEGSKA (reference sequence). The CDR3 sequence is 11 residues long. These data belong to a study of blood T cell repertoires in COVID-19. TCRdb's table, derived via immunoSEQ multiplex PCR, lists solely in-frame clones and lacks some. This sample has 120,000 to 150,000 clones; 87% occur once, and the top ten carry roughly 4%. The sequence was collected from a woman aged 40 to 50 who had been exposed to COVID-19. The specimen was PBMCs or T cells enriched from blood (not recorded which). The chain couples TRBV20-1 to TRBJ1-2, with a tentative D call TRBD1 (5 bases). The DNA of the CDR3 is TGCAGTGCTAGAGAGGCAGGGAGGGACACCTTC. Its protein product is CSAREAGRDTF.